The 23 T cell receptor delta chains in this list originate from one sample, sequenced in a study of gamma-delta chains in newborns, infants, children. TCRdb fed the reads to CATT. Of 5,700 or so delta-chain clones in the sample, around 2.5% are singletons; the top ten hold 15% to 18%. The sample comprised blood. Receptors originate from a child who was a newborn, infant or young child, either healthy, febrile or measles-vaccinated (not recorded which).

This clone appeared a few times. The chain couples TRDV2 to TRDJ3; TRDD1 is a possible D gene (5 bases). This CDR3 is built from 19 residues. V was shortened by 1 base and J by 3 bases, with 18 bases between the two germline ends. The germline CDR1 and CDR2 sequences are GEAIGNYY and EKD. The CDR3 loop reads CACDTVRRNRDWDTRQMFF. As DNA, the CDR3 is TGTGCCTGTGACACGGTTCGGAGAAATCGGGACTGGGACACCCGACAGATGTTTTTC.

This clone is termed medium-sized. The rearrangement links TRDV2 to TRDJ1; 11 bases are shared with TRDD3. V was clipped by 3 bases and J by 0 bases; unmatched bases: 5. The CDR3 contains 16 residues. Germline lookup yields CDR1 GEAIGNYY and CDR2 EKD. The CDR3 is CACDSLGDTYTDKLIF. Here the CDR3 DNA reads TGTGCCTGTGACTCGCTGGGGGATACTTACACCGATAAACTCATCTTT.

V gene TRDV2 combines with J gene TRDJ3, with 9 bases fitting TRDD3. Germline values: CDR1 GEAIGNYY, CDR2 EKD. After removal of 4 bases from V and 2 bases from J, the junction contained 8 bases not matched to a gene. The CDR3 totals 18 residues. The CDR3 region is CACDEYWGSPWDTRQMFF. CDR3 sequence (DNA): TGTGCCTGTGATGAGTACTGGGGGAGCCCCTGGGACACCCGACAGATGTTTTTC.

This clone was recorded a few times. V is TRDV2 and J is TRDJ1; 13 positions agree with TRDD3. Germline lookup yields CDR1 GEAIGNYY and CDR2 EKD. This CDR3 has 16 amino acids. The ends lost 3 bases at V and 3 bases at J; junction bases unmatched: 6. The CDR3 DNA sequence: TGTGCCTGTGACTTACTGGGGGATACGGGCGCCGATAAACTCATCTTT. This sequence encodes CACDLLGDTGADKLIF.

This clone has more than one count but fewer than ten. The junction departs from germline at one end; a sequencing error may be responsible. Other DNA sequences in the same sample also yield this CDR3. V is TRDV2 and J is TRDJ3; 13 bases are shared with TRDD3. The CDR3 length is 19 residues. CDR1 and CDR2 (germline): GEAIGNYY, EKD. CDR3 sequence reads: CACDPNWGIRDWDTRQMFF. CDR3 nucleotides: TGTGCCTGTGACCCTAACTGGGGGATACGCGACTGGGACACCCGGCAGATGTTTTTC.

About this clone itself: A much larger clone lies one base from this, so it may be a read error. The V and J genes are TRDV2 and TRDJ3; no definite D call. The CDR3 has 18 residues. The V and J ends lost 0 bases and 0 bases respectively, with 11 bases between them. Germline CDR1 and CDR2: GEAIGNYY and EKD. This CDR3 is CACDTGFGGSWDTRQMFF. The CDR3 nucleotides read TGTGCCTGTGACACCGGATTCGGAGGCTCCTGGGACACCCGACAGATGTTTTTC.

Comment on this clone: The sample carries other DNA sequences with the same CDR3. This sequence joins TRDV2 and TRDJ3; TRDD3 might be the D (5 bases). Germline V gene data show CDR1 as GEAIGNYY and CDR2 as EKD. Trimming took 1 base from V and 0 from J, leaving 6 bases between them. This CDR3 is built from 16 residues. The CDR3, as DNA: TGTGCCTGTGACACGCTGGGCTCCTGGGACACCCGACAGATGTTTTTC. Protein sequence: CACDTLGSWDTRQMFF.

This clone is deemed medium-sized. A far larger clone is just one base off, so this is likely a read error. The V and J genes are TRDV2 and TRDJ1, with TRDD3 matching over 9 bases. CDR3 length: 14 amino acids. Germline V gene data show CDR1 as GEAIGNYY and CDR2 as EKD. This chain's CDR3 is CACDILGDTDRLIF. Written as DNA, the CDR3 is TGTGCCTGTGACATACTGGGGGACACCGATAGACTCATCTTT.

As regards this clone: The protein that TCRdb holds for this DNA derives from a much larger clone and differs from the translated DNA at residue 15, which likely indicates a read error; the protein shown here is translated from the DNA. The chain carries TRDV2 and TRDJ2; the D gene is possibly TRDD3 (5 bases). CDR1 and CDR2 from the germline V gene are GEAIGNYY and EKD. This CDR3 has 17 residues. The CDR3 loop reads CACDTGGDGRLTAQPFF. CDR3 nucleotide sequence: TGTGCCTGTGACACCGGTGGGGACGGGAGGTTGACAGCACAACCCTTCTTT.

To note about this clone: The TCRdb protein comes from a much larger clone and disagrees with this DNA's translation at residue 10, likely due to a read error; the protein given here is derived from the DNA. Other DNA sequences within the sample encode an identical CDR3. The chain joins TRDV2 to TRDJ3; 11 bases agree with TRDD3. CDR3 length: 18 residues. CDR1 and CDR2 (germline): GEAIGNYY, EKD. J was trimmed by 3 bases and V by 1 base; bases with no gene match: 4. The DNA for the CDR3 is TGTGCCTGTGACACTGGGGGATACGGCTACTGGGACACCCGACAGATGTTTTTC. Translated: CACDTGGYGYWDTRQMFF.

By its share, this clone is medium-sized. The sample contains more than one DNA sequence encoding this CDR3. V usage is TRDV2 and J usage is TRDJ3; 7 bases are a match to TRDD3. Germline V gene lookup returns CDR1 GEAIGNYY and CDR2 EKD. Losses at the gene ends were 0 bases for V and 0 bases for J; bases not matched to a gene: 4. The CDR3 runs to 18 residues. The CDR3 DNA reads TGTGCCTGTGACACCGGATACGCCAGCTCCTGGGACACCCGACAGATGTTTTTC. It codes for CACDTGYASSWDTRQMFF.

Within the sample, this clone is medium-sized. The V gene is TRDV2, the J gene TRDJ3, with 7 bases fitting TRDD3. V shed 0 bases and J 0 bases; nucleotides not matched to a gene: 13. Germline V gene data show CDR1 as GEAIGNYY and CDR2 as EKD. This CDR3 is built from 21 residues. CDR3 coding DNA: TGTGCCTGTGACACCCCTGAATGGGGGAGCCTGAGCTCCTGGGACACCCGACAGATGTTTTTC. Amino acid sequence: CACDTPEWGSLSSWDTRQMFF.

In regard to this clone: Given a much more abundant clone one base away, this may be a read error. The chain links TRDV2 to TRDJ3, with TRDD3 matching 11 bases. The J gene is absent in TCRdb and was assigned here via DNA matching to germline. The CDR3 runs to 20 residues. Germline V gene data show CDR1 as GEAIGNYY and CDR2 as EKD. The CDR3 is CACDTVDSGGYSWDARQMFF. CDR3 DNA sequence: TGTGCCTGTGACACCGTGGATTCTGGGGGATACTCTTGGGACGCCCGACAGATGTTTTTC.

In the case of this clone: This clone may be a read error of a much larger clone one base away. The CDR3 spells CACDTWGISTQSSWDTRQMFF. CDR3 nucleotide sequence: TGTGCCTGTGACACCTGGGGGATAAGCACTCAAAGCTCCTGGGACACCCGACAGATGTTTTTC. The J gene was recorded as TRDJ3; no V gene was called; the tabulated D call, TRDD3, remains unverified against the DNA. The CDR3 covers 21 residues.

This clone is judged medium-sized. Additional DNA sequences in this sample encode the identical CDR3. The V and J genes are TRDV2 and TRDJ3; 7 positions agree with TRDD3. In germline, CDR1 is GEAIGNYY, CDR2 EKD. The CDR3 spans 19 residues. Germline trimming cut 1 base from V and 0 bases from J; bases unmatched to any gene: 8. CDR3 coding DNA: TGTGCCTGTGACACGGCCTCTGGGGGTAGCTCCTGGGACACCCGACAGATGTTTTTC. This codes for CACDTASGGSSWDTRQMFF.

There are a few counts of this clone. A much larger clone differs by one base, so this may be a read error. Other DNA sequences in this sample translate to the same CDR3. This rearrangement joins TRDV2 to TRDJ1; 9 bases match TRDD3. The CDR3 contains 16 residues. CDR1 and CDR2 (germline): GEAIGNYY, EKD. DNA of the CDR3: TGTGCCTGTGACACCTTACTGGGGGACGTTATCGATAAACTCATCTTC. It encodes CACDTLLGDVIDKLIF.

This clone was counted a few times. This chain links TRDV2 with TRDJ3; 7 bases are shared with TRDD3. TCRdb lists no J gene, so it was determined here by aligning the DNA to germline. Unmatched junction bases numbered 16, after V lost 1 base and J lost 2 bases. Germline values: CDR1 GEAIGNYY, CDR2 EKD. This CDR3 contains 21 residues. This chain's CDR3 is CACDTSVDWGTPAWDTRQMFF. CDR3 DNA sequence: TGTGCCTGTGACACGTCGGTGGATTGGGGGACTCCGGCCTGGGACACCCGACAGATGTTTTTC.

This clone was counted between two and nine times. This sample also contains other DNA sequences that code for the same CDR3. This rearrangement joins TRDV2 to TRDJ3; 12 bases are shared with TRDD3. There are 19 residues in the CDR3. Germline CDR1 reads GEAIGNYY; CDR2 reads EKD. After removal of 1 base from V and 0 bases from J, the junction contained 3 bases not matched to a gene. CDR3 residues: CACDTLGDTRSWDTRQMFF. In DNA form, the CDR3 reads TGTGCCTGTGACACACTGGGGGATACCCGCTCCTGGGACACCCGACAGATGTTTTTC.

This clone qualifies as large. Other DNA sequences from this sample encode an identical CDR3 as well. The J gene is TRDJ2, the V gene TRDV2; 9 bases are a match to TRDD3. CDR3 length: 15 amino acids. The germline V gene has CDR1 GEAIGNYY and CDR2 EKD. The V segment lost 2 bases and the J segment 1 base; nucleotides outside the gene matches: 1. The CDR3 nucleotides are TGTGCCTGTGACATACTGGGGGATTTGACAGCACAACTCTTCTTT. Its protein product is CACDILGDLTAQLFF.

This clone is medium-sized within its sample. A far larger clone differs by one base, so this is likely a read error. This chain joins TRDV2 and TRDJ2; 8 bases are a match to TRDD3. The V segment lost 3 bases and the J segment 3 bases; nucleotides outside the gene matches: 2. Germline loops: CDR1 GEAIGNYY, CDR2 EKD. The CDR3 consists of 14 residues. CDR3 residues: CACDPWGMTAQLFF. In nucleotides, the CDR3 is TGTGCCTGTGACCCCTGGGGGATGACAGCACAACTCTTCTTT.

This clone is medium-sized in the sample. The same CDR3 also results from other DNA sequences found in this sample. The CDR3 is CACDPNWGIRDWDTRQMFF. DNA of the CDR3: TGTGCCTGTGACCCTAACTGGGGGATACGCGACTGGGACACCCGACAGATGTTTTTC. The chain has TRDV2 and TRDJ3, with 13 bases aligning to TRDD3. This CDR3 has 19 residues. With V trimmed by 3 bases and J by 3 bases, 7 bases remained unmatched. Germline V gene lookup returns CDR1 GEAIGNYY and CDR2 EKD.

The chain links TRDV2 to TRDJ3, with 11 bases identical to TRDD3. J lost 0 bases, V lost 3 bases, and 12 bases had no gene match. CDR1 is GEAIGNYY and CDR2 is EKD in the germline V gene. This CDR3 is built from 21 residues. CDR3 DNA: TGTGCCTGTGACCCCGTACTGGGGGATAAGTGGGTCTCCTGGGACACCCGACAGATGTTTTTC. The encoded protein is CACDPVLGDKWVSWDTRQMFF.

A few counts support this clone. A much bigger clone sits one base away, suggesting this may be a read error. Distinct nucleotide sequences in the sample also encode this CDR3. This chain joins TRDV2 and TRDJ2; D perhaps matches TRDD3 (5 bases). Germline CDR1 is GEAIGNYY and CDR2 is EKD. The CDR3 is made up of 15 amino acids. The CDR3 reads CACDTGGALTAQLFF. The CDR3, as DNA: TGTGCCTGCGACACCGGGGGGGCTTTGACAGCACAACTCTTCTTT.